This TCR beta chain was captured by sequencing in a study of blood T cell repertoires in COVID-19. At the level of the study: Donors in the United States, Italy and Spain gave samples during acute or convalescent COVID-19. The cDNA or gDNA used as material had been derived from T cells, B-cell-depleted T cells, or PBMCs.

Per the authors' pipeline: Reference gene primer amplification yielded estimated nucleated cell counts. Sequenced by immunoSEQ multiplex PCR; TCRdb stores in-frame clones only, minus some. That table supplies the V and J calls and clone size; D and trimming were determined from the DNA. The sample gives approximately 170,000 clones, 70% to 90% of which show up once; about 2.6% is in the top ten. As for this clone: Possible read error: a much larger clone is one base away. Other DNA sequences in this sample translate to the same CDR3.

The sequence came from a woman of 80 years or more with COVID-19, enrolled during active disease. The material sequenced was peripheral blood.

CDR3 loop: CASSGTSGNTGELFF. CDR3 nucleotide sequence: TGTGCCAGCAGCGGGACTAGCGGGAACACCGGGGAGCTGTTTTTT. The rearrangement uses TRBV9 and TRBJ2-2, with 10 bases matching TRBD2. Germline loops: CDR1 SGDLS, CDR2 YYNGEE. This CDR3 is built from 15 residues. With 3 bases clipped from V and 1 base from J, the junction kept 0 bases outside the gene matches. Using reference TRBV9 and TRBJ2-2 for the parts outside the CDR3, the full variable domain is DSGVTQTPKHLITATGQRVTLRCSPRSGDLSVYWYQQSLDQGLQFLIQYYNGEERAKGNILERFSAQQFPDLHSELNLSSLELGDSALYFCASSGTSGNTGELFFGEGSRLTVL.